This paragraph reports one T cell receptor (beta chain). Antigen specificity is unknown. Germline CDR1 is SGHRS and CDR2 is YFSETQ. V was pared by 4 bases and J by 5 bases, with 10 bases of the junction left unmatched. The CDR3 totals 16 residues. The sample is drawn from a study of cytomegalovirus exposure and HLA in healthy donors. General study results and limits: Altogether, 150 to 200 TCR beta chains were recorded as cytomegalovirus-associated. A later analysis reportedly found fewer N-insertions in an Asian-associated ancestry cluster than the approximately 660-donor mean. It was assumed in the presence/absence analyses that sequencing depth was roughly uniform across donors.

The PCR had 60 Vbeta and 13 Jbeta primers. Authors' analysis steps: Later reanalysis found 70 million to 95 million unique TCR beta chains, roughly 10 million of them shared. Sequencing was performed with immunoSEQ multiplex PCR; in TCRdb, only in-frame clones are kept and a portion is missing. The V and J calls and the clone size are those of that table, but D and trimming were determined from the DNA. The sample contains about 210,000 clones, around 88% of which appear only once. The sequence was collected from a woman aged 30 to 39 in good health and CMV-seronegative. V gene TRBV5-1 combines with J gene TRBJ2-2; 8 bases agree with TRBD1. The sample was PBMCs. The CDR3 spells CASSPYIGQGTGELFF. In DNA form, the CDR3 reads TGCGCCAGCAGCCCTTATATTGGACAGGGTACCGGGGAGCTGTTTTTT.